This record looks at one T cell receptor beta chain sequence and its context. Its antigen remains unidentified. The record has no base qualities; no much larger clone is one base away. The data originate from a study of blood T cell repertoires in COVID-19 (dated by TCRdb to 2018 to 2020). Background on the whole study: Samples from collaborators originated in the United States, Italy and Spain and spanned both the acute and convalescent phases of COVID-19. Sample metadata almost always included a de-identified subject ID, COVID-19 status, age in years and sex. Subjects who had been exposed to COVID-19, were actively infected with it, or had recovered from it provided the deeply sampled blood TCRbeta repertoires that made up the dataset. The repertoires were made available in a free public database intended to serve as a resource for research on the immune response to SARS-CoV-2. Where HLA class I and class II types were available, the types were taken from metadata supplied by the sample provider, not from assay-based typing. The samples were drawn from the first 160 participants of the ongoing ImmuneRACE study and from some 1,300 subjects provided by 6 global collaborators. The prospective study material was composed of cDNA or gDNA derived from T cells, B-cell-depleted T cells, or PBMCs.

Whole blood was collected in K2EDTA tubes by collaborating institutions according to the institutions' own protocols. For TCRbeta analysis, collaborators shipped samples in one of three forms: frozen whole blood, isolated PBMCs, or DNA extracted from either of those sample types. From the cysteine up to the phenylalanine, the CDR3 has a length of 15 residues. The CDR3 DNA has 45 bases and is translated from base 1. CDR1 and CDR2, per the germline V gene, are SQVTM and ANQGSEA. Trimming takes 6 bases off V and 4 bases off J; junction bases not matched to a gene: 13. The research as a whole found: The amount of clinical and demographic metadata varied by source and participant and was provided uncurated.

TCRbeta CDR3 regions were amplified from genomic DNA by means of the immunoSEQ Assay, a bias-controlled multiplex PCR. The original methods were these. Within the assay, amplification of reference gene primers was used to estimate how many nucleated cells each sample contained. Sequence reads were collapsed and filtered to measure the absolute abundance of every unique TCRbeta CDR3 rearrangement. For each sample, productive Simpson clonality was calculated as the square root of Simpson's diversity index over productive rearrangements. This is the immuneACCESS table as TCRdb keeps it, with only in-frame sequences that have V and J called. A part of the clones is gone; compared with another copy, unresolved V genes explain less than half, and the rest is unexplained. Clone size and V and J calls were adopted from that table, with D and trimming inferred from the DNA. The sample table contains just under 65,000 clones; only one count was recorded for roughly 76% of them. The ten largest make up around 5.3% of the sample.

Sequencing was performed on peripheral blood. The rearrangement joined TRBV29-1 to TRBJ2-3; a stretch of 7 junction bases matches TRBD1. The TCR comes from a human donor in a cohort sampled during active COVID-19. DNA sequence: TGCAGCGTCGAGGGCTTCGGGCAGGGGGCAGATACGCAGTATTTT. This yields the protein CSVEGFGQGADTQYF.